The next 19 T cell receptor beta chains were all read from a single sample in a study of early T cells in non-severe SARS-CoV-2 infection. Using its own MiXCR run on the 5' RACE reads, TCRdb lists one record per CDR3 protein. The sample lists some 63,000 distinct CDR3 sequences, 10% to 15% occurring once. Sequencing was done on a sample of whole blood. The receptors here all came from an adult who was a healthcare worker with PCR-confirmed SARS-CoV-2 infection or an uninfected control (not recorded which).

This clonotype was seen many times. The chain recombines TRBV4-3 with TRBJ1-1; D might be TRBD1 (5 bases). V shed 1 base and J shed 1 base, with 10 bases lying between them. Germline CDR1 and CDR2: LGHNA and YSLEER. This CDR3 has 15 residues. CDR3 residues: CASSQGSGRNTEAFF. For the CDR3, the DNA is TGCGCCAGCAGCCAAGGATCGGGGCGGAACACTGAAGCTTTCTTT.

Here the CDR3 DNA reads TGTGCCAGCAGTCGGGGGACCCCCTACGAGCAGTACTTC. This encodes CASSRGTPYEQYF. The V call is TRBV12-3 or TRBV12-4, the J call TRBJ2-7; D may be TRBD2 (6 bases). The germline V and J ends were trimmed by 5 bases and 2 bases, with 10 bases remaining between them. This CDR3 is 13 amino acids long.

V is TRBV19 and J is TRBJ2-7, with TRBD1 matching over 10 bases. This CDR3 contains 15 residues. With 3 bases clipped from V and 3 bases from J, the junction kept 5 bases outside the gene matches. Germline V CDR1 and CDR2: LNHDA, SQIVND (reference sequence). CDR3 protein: CASSIPGTGDYEQYF. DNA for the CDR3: TGTGCCAGTAGTATTCCCGGGACAGGGGACTACGAGCAGTACTTC.

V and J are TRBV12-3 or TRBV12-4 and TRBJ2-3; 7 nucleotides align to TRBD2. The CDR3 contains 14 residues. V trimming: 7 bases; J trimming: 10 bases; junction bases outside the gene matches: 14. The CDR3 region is CASTQRDSLAAQYF. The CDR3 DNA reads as TGTGCCAGCACCCAAAGAGACTCTCTAGCGGCGCAGTATTTT.

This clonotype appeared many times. CDR3: CASSPGGARTDTQYF. DNA for the CDR3: TGTGCCAGCAGCCCAGGGGGGGCCAGGACAGATACGCAGTATTTT. This sequence joins TRBV3-1 and TRBJ2-3; the D gene could be TRBD1 or TRBD2 (7 bases each). The CDR3 extends over 15 amino acids. CDR1 and CDR2 (germline): LGHDT, YNNKEL (reference sequence). The V end was cut by 4 bases, the J end by 3 bases, with 14 bases between.

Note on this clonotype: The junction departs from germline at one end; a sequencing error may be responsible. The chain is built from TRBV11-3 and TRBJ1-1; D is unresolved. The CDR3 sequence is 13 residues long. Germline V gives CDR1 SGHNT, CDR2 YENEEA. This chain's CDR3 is CASSYTSNTKAFF. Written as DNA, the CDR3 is TGTGCCAGCAGTTACACTTCTAACACTAAAGCTTTCTTT.

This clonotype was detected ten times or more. CDR3 nucleotides: TGTGCCAGCAGGGGCAGGGTCCAGTTCTCTGGAAACACCATATATTTT. It translates to CASRGRVQFSGNTIYF. The V gene is TRBV6-6, the J gene TRBJ1-3; tentatively, D is TRBD1 (5 bases). V dropped 6 bases and J dropped 0 bases, with 15 bases sitting between them. CDR1 and CDR2 (germline): MNHNY, SVGAGI (reference sequence). The CDR3 covers 16 residues.

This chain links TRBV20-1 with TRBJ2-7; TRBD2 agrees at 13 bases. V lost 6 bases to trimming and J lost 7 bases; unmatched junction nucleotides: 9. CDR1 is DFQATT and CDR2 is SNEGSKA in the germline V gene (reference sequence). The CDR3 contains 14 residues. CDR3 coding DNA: TGCAGTGCCGCACTAGCGGGGGGGCCTTGGGAGCAGTACTTC. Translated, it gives CSAALAGGPWEQYF.

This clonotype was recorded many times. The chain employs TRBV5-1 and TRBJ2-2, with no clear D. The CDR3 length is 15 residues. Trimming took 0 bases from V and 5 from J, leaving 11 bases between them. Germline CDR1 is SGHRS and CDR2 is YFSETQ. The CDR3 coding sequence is TGCGCCAGCAGCTTGGGGTCCCGTCGGACCGGGGAGCTGTTTTTT. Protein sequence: CASSLGSRRTGELFF.

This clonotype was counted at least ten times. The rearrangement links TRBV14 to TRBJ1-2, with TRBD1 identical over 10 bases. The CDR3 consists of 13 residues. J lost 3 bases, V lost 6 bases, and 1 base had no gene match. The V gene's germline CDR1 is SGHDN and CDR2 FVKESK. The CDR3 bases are TGTGCCAGCAGTGGGACAGGGGACTATGGCTACACCTTC. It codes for CASSGTGDYGYTF.

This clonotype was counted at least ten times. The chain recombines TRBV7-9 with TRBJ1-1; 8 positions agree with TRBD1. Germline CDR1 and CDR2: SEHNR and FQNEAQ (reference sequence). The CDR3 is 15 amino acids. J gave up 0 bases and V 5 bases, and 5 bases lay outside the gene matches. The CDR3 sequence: CASSPSTGVNTEAFF. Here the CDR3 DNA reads TGTGCCAGCAGCCCGTCGACAGGGGTGAACACTGAAGCTTTCTTT.

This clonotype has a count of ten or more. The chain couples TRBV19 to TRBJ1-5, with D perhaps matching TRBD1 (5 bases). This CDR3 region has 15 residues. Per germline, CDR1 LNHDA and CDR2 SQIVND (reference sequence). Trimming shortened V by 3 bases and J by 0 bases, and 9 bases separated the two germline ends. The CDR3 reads CASSMRQYSNQPQHF. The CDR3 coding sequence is TGTGCCAGTAGTATGAGACAGTATAGCAATCAGCCCCAGCATTTT.

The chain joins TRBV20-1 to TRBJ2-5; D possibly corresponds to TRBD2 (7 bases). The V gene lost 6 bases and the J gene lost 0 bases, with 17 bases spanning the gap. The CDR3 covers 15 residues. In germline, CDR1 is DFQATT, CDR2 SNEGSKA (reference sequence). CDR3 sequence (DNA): TGCAGTGCCCCCTCGGCGGGGGCGTACCAAGAGACCCAGTACTTC. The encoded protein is CSAPSAGAYQETQYF.

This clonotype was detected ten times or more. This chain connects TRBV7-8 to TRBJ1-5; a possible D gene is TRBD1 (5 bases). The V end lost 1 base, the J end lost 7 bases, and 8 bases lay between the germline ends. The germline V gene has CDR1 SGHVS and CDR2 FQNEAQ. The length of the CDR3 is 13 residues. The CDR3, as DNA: TGTGCCAGCAGCTTAGACCGGGACCAGCCCCAGCATTTT. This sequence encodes CASSLDRDQPQHF.

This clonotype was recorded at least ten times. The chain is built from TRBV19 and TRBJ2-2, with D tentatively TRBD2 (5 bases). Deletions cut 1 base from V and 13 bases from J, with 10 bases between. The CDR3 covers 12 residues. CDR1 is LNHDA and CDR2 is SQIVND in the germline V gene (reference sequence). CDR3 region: CASSIGGGVLFF. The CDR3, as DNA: TGTGCCAGTAGTATAGGAGGAGGAGTGCTGTTTTTT.

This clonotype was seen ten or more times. CDR3 bases: TGCGCCAGCAGCGGAGGGACAGTTGACTATGGCTACACCTTC. It specifies CASSGGTVDYGYTF. This chain connects TRBV5-1 to TRBJ1-2; 7 bases align to TRBD1. CDR1 SGHRS and CDR2 YFSETQ come from the germline V gene. The CDR3 contains 14 residues. With 4 bases clipped from V and 3 bases from J, the junction kept 6 bases outside the gene matches.

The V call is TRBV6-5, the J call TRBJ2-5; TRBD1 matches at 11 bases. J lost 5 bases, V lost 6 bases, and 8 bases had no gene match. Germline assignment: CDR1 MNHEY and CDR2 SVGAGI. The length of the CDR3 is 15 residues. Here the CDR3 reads CASSPDRGRPETQYF. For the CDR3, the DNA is TGTGCCAGCAGCCCGGACAGGGGGCGCCCGGAGACCCAGTACTTC.

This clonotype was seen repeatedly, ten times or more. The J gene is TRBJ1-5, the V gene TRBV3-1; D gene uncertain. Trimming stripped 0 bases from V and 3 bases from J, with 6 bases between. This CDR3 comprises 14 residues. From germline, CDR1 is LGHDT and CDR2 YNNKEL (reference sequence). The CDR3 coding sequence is TGTGCCAGCAGCCAAGATCCATTCAATCAGCCCCAGCATTTT. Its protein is CASSQDPFNQPQHF.

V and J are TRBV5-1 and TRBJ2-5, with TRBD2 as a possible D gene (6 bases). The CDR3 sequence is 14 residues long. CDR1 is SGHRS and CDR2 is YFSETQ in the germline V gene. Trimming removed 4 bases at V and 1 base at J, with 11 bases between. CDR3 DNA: TGCGCCAGCAGCCCTAGCGAGGCCCAAGAGACCCAGTACTTC. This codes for CASSPSEAQETQYF.